This TCR beta chain was recovered during a study of blood T cell repertoires in COVID-19. Produced via immunoSEQ multiplex PCR; TCRdb's table is partial and in-frame only. Among around 250,000 clones listed, more than 75% were seen once. Between the trimmed V and J ends, which lost 10 bases and 11 bases, there was a span of 17 bases. The CDR3 is made up of 11 amino acids. Germline CDR1 SEHNR, CDR2 FQNEAQ (reference sequence). Those who participated ranged in age from about 18 to 89 years and resided in around 22 US areas. Input material: PBMCs or T cells enriched from blood (not recorded which). This chain uses TRBV7-9 with TRBJ1-2; the D is unclear. This TCR was recovered from a woman aged 50 to 60 who had recovered from COVID-19. CDR3 sequence reads: CATTRPRGYTF. The DNA for the CDR3 is TGTGCCACCACTAGACCGCGAGGGTACACCTTC.